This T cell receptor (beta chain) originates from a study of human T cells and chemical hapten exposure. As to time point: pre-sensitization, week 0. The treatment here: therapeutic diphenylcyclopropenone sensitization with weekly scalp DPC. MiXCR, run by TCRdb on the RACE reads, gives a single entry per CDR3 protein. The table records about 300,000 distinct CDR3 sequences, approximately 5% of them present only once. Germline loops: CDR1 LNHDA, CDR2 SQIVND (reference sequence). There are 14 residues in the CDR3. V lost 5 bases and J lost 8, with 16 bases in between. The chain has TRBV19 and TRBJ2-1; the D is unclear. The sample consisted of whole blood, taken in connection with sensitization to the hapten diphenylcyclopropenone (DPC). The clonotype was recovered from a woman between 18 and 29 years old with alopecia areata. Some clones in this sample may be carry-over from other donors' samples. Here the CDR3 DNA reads TGTGCCAGTAGTTTTGACTCCCCTCTCGATGAGCAGTTCTTC. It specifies CASSFDSPLDEQFF.